This TCR beta chain was identified during a study of T cells after yellow fever vaccination. General study points: On re-exposure, the response was weaker but peaked faster, at day 5 versus 15. Researchers cautioned that FACS-sorted repertoires could harbor abundant clonotypes contaminating from the bulk population. Most clones from primary vaccination were detected again post-booster (around 96% CD4, more than 85% CD8).

On this clonotype: Its antigen is not identified.

TCRdb recomputed calls from the 5' RACE reads with MiXCR, one row per CDR3 protein. The data show approximately 250,000 distinct CDR3 sequences, around 6.7% seen once. Trimming removed 0 bases from V and 8 bases from J; junction bases left unmatched: 7. Germline lookup yields CDR1 LNHNV and CDR2 YYDKDF (reference sequence). This CDR3 contains 15 residues. V and J are TRBV15 and TRBJ2-1, with 7 bases matching TRBD1. This receptor was taken from a man younger than 40 who received the YFV17D yellow fever vaccine. This specimen was CD4+ T cells sorted from PBMCs, taken on the day of the yellow fever booster vaccination. The CDR3 reads CATSRDHRGGYEQFF. The CDR3 DNA sequence: TGTGCCACCAGCAGAGATCACAGGGGTGGATATGAGCAGTTCTTC.